Listed below are T cell receptor beta chains from one sample, sequenced in a study of T cell responses to AZD1222 COVID-19 vaccine. Only in-frame clones appear in the TCRdb table, and some are missing; sequencing was by immunoSEQ multiplex PCR. The table includes 130,000 to 150,000 clones, around nine tenths detected once. The sample here was peripheral blood, taken on day 0 of MenACWY control vaccination. The receptor set was obtained from an adult in good health. CDR3s include the opening cysteine and the closing phenylalanine or tryptophan. The order of the fields is J gene, V gene, CDR3 protein.

>TRBJ2-7|TRBV6-1
CASSETGQSYEQYF
>TRBJ1-1|TRBV2
CASRGDTLEAFF
>TRBJ1-2|TRBV5-4
CASSFRGDYGYTF
>TRBJ2-7|TRBV12-3/TRBV12-4
CASSFQDSYEQYF
>TRBJ1-2|TRBV5-1
CASRPGDYGYTF
>TRBJ2-7|TRBV7-8
CASSLSPSGVGGRYEQYF
>TRBJ1-2|TRBV19
CASSPGQGATNYGYTF
>TRBJ1-1|TRBV6-5
CASLWGGNTEAFF
>TRBJ2-3|TRBV5-4
CASGAGGPSDTQYF
>TRBJ1-5|TRBV30
CAWSGGSSSLSNQPQHF
>TRBJ2-1|TRBV5-1
CASSLVPGQGPSSYNEQFF
>TRBJ1-6|TRBV6-5
CASSYSMWGGNSPLHF
>TRBJ1-5|TRBV28
CASSLGEGWVSNQPQHF
>TRBJ2-7|TRBV5-5
CASSYTTADEQYF
>TRBJ2-1|TRBV11-2
CASSSIQDYEQFF
>TRBJ1-2|TRBV5-6
CASSPRWSIFSYGYTF
>TRBJ2-3|TRBV15
CATSRDWEGRNTQYF
>TRBJ1-1|TRBV7-9
CASSLAHGLTGGSEAFF
>TRBJ1-5|TRBV12-3/TRBV12-4
CASTTARNQPQHF
>TRBJ2-5|TRBV5-1
CASSRESSGETQYF
>TRBJ2-1|TRBV20-1
CSASPPSGNHNEQFF
>TRBJ1-3|TRBV11-2
CASSPPVHSGNTIYF
>TRBJ2-7|TRBV5-1
CASSLWDSAYEQYF
>TRBJ2-6|TRBV6-5
CASSPMSGANVLTF
>TRBJ1-1|TRBV5-1
CASSLRTGPNTEAFF
>TRBJ2-7|TRBV11-2
CASRSSGGREQYF
>TRBJ1-1|TRBV4-1
CASSPQPPEGAFF
>TRBJ1-2|TRBV28
CASSLYSDAGPNGYTF
>TRBJ2-1|TRBV15
CATSRRTSSIYNEQFF
>TRBJ2-7|TRBV7-9
CASSHLEEQYF
>TRBJ1-6|TRBV6-5
CASRTAGQYNSPLHF
>TRBJ1-6|TRBV5-1
CASSLPGPLSPLHF
>TRBJ2-1|TRBV6-4
CASSEGTSGNEQFF
>TRBJ1-5|TRBV18
CASSLGTGGAGQPQHF
>TRBJ1-2|TRBV27
CASHSGTGHGYTF
>TRBJ2-2|TRBV4-1
CASSQIRINTGELFF
>TRBJ1-2|TRBV6-6
CASSRRKTGDHGYTF
>TRBJ2-2|TRBV24-1
CATSSPSGTPNTGELFF
>TRBJ1-6|TRBV2
CATYGGLNSPLHF
>TRBJ1-2|TRBV9
CASSGGQFGPYGYTF
>TRBJ2-1|TRBV5-1
CASSFGTGGDEQFF
>TRBJ2-7|TRBV18
CASSRDREDSEQYF